These T cell receptor beta chains were read from a single sample in a study of T cells after yellow fever vaccination. MiXCR, run by TCRdb on the 5' RACE reads, gives a single entry per CDR3 protein. The table shows 150,000 to 200,000 distinct CDR3 sequences, with roughly 9% occurring only once. The sequencing used CD8+ T cells sorted from PBMCs, collected 45 days after the yellow fever booster vaccination. These receptors all come from a man between 18 and 29 years old who received the YFV17D yellow fever vaccine. The CDR3 runs from the conserved cysteine through the conserved F or W. D genes are given only for firm matches. Clone sizes are given selectively: once, few, many, or a class where the clone is expanded.

j_call v_call d_call clone_size cdr3_length cdr3_aa cdr3_nt
TRBJ2-7 TRBV7-6 TRBD1 NA 15 CASSLADRGGDEQYF TGTGCCAGCAGCTTAGCGGACAGGGGGGGGGACGAGCAGTACTTC
TRBJ2-6 TRBV6-4 NA many 14 CASSDRVGANVLTF TGTGCCAGCAGTGACAGGGTTGGGGCCAACGTCCTGACTTTC
TRBJ2-4 TRBV6-5 TRBD1 few 14 CASKLGTGDSFQYF TGTGCCAGCAAACTCGGGACAGGGGATTCTTTTCAGTACTTC
TRBJ2-3 TRBV27 NA NA 16 CASSLSTTGVTDTQYF TGTGCCAGCAGTTTATCCACCACGGGGGTCACAGATACGCAGTATTTT
TRBJ2-2 TRBV4-3 NA few 14 CASSQDSRDGELFF TGCGCCAGCAGCCAAGATTCGAGGGACGGGGAGCTGTTTTTT
TRBJ2-1 TRBV21-1 NA few 12 CASRTGYHEQFF TGTGCCAGCAGGACAGGGTATCATGAGCAGTTCTTC
TRBJ2-3 TRBV7-8 TRBD2 many 16 CASSSSGGGSTDTQYF TGTGCCAGCAGCTCGAGCGGGGGGGGTTCCACAGATACGCAGTATTTT
TRBJ1-4 TRBV5-1 NA many 15 CASSPVSMAVEKLFF TGCGCCAGCAGCCCCGTTTCCATGGCCGTCGAAAAACTGTTTTTT
TRBJ2-1 TRBV4-1 NA NA 12 CASSQETNEQFF TGCGCCAGCAGCCAAGAGACGAATGAGCAGTTCTTC
TRBJ2-3 TRBV24-1 NA few 13 CATGSLNADTQYF TGTGCCACGGGTAGCTTGAACGCAGATACGCAGTATTTT
TRBJ2-7 TRBV7-2 TRBD1 few 16 CASSSGMGQGRYEQYF TGTGCCAGCAGCTCTGGAATGGGACAGGGCAGGTACGAGCAGTACTTC
TRBJ2-1 TRBV29-1 NA few 13 CSVEDLGYNEQFF TGCAGCGTTGAAGACTTGGGCTACAATGAGCAGTTCTTC
TRBJ2-5 TRBV7-9 TRBD2 NA 16 CASSLLTSGEQETQYF TGTGCCAGCAGCTTGTTGACTAGCGGGGAACAAGAGACCCAGTACTTC
TRBJ2-7 TRBV9 NA few 15 CASSVGQGRPGEQYF TGTGCCAGCAGCGTAGGGCAGGGGAGGCCCGGGGAGCAGTACTTC
TRBJ1-2 TRBV6-4 NA NA 16 CASSEVGGDVREGYTF TGTGCCAGCAGTGAGGTCGGGGGCGACGTCCGGGAAGGCTACACCTTC
TRBJ2-7 TRBV12-3/TRBV12-4 NA many 13 CASSPSWLYEQYF TGTGCCAGCAGTCCCTCGTGGCTTTACGAGCAGTACTTC
TRBJ2-1 TRBV20-1 NA few 15 CSARDPASYYNEQFF TGCAGTGCTAGAGATCCTGCTAGTTATTACAATGAGCAGTTCTTC
TRBJ2-1 TRBV5-1 NA many 16 CASSGGLLLSYNEQFF TGCGCCAGCAGCGGGGGACTCCTTCTCTCCTACAATGAGCAGTTCTTC
TRBJ2-1 TRBV27 TRBD1 few 15 CASSPGTGTYNEQFF TGTGCCAGCAGTCCCGGGACAGGGACCTACAATGAGCAGTTCTTC
TRBJ1-4 TRBV9 NA NA 14 CASAVGGTNEKLFF TGTGCCAGCGCGGTAGGGGGGACTAATGAAAAACTGTTTTTT
TRBJ2-3 TRBV2 NA NA 15 CASSPGVGGTDTQYF TGTGCCAGCAGTCCGGGAGTGGGGGGCACAGATACGCAGTATTTT
TRBJ2-3 TRBV7-2 NA many 14 CASSYKGFADTQYF TGTGCCAGCAGCTACAAGGGTTTTGCAGATACGCAGTATTTT
TRBJ2-1 TRBV2 TRBD2 few 13 CAIPTSGGNEQFF TGTGCCATCCCGACTAGCGGGGGAAATGAGCAGTTCTTC
TRBJ2-1 TRBV27 TRBD1 many 11 CASGTGDEQFF TGTGCCAGCGGAACAGGGGATGAGCAGTTCTTC